Each of the 5 T cell receptor beta chains below was sequenced from the same sample in a study of control samples from healthy donors and cancer patients. Here immunoSEQ multiplex PCR was the method, and the copy in TCRdb shows in-frame clones only, minus some. The sample shows 120,000 or so clones, 87% of them seen only once. Sequenced material: blood. The receptor set was obtained from a man between 18 and 29 years old in good health.

The CDR3 loop is CASSFPETGNTGELFF. The CDR3 DNA reads TGTGCCAGCAGTTTCCCCGAGACGGGTAACACCGGGGAGCTGTTTTTT. The chain is built from TRBV28 and TRBJ2-2; D call uncertain. This CDR3 comprises 16 residues. The germline gives CDR1 MDHEN, CDR2 SYDVKM. V was cut by 3 bases and J by 2 bases, with 13 bases left in between. Complete variable domain (other parts from reference TRBV28 and TRBJ2-2): DVKVTQSSRYLVKRTGEKVFLECVQDMDHENMFWYRQDPGLGLRLIYFSYDVKMKEKGDIPEGYSVSREKKERFSLILESASTNQTSMYLCASSFPETGNTGELFFGEGSRLTVL.

CDR3 loop: CASSPHSGRNNEQFF. The CDR3 nucleotides read TGTGCCAGCAGCCCTCATAGCGGGAGGAACAATGAGCAGTTCTTC. This sequence joins TRBV11-1 and TRBJ2-1; TRBD2 matches at 10 bases. CDR3 size: 15 residues. V lost 5 bases to trimming and J lost 5 bases; unmatched junction nucleotides: 6. Germline V CDR1 and CDR2: SGHAT, FQDESV (reference sequence).

The chain joins TRBV5-4 to TRBJ1-1; maybe TRBD1 (5 bases). The germline gives CDR1 SGHNT, CDR2 YYREEE (reference sequence). This CDR3 is built from 13 residues. V was clipped by 0 bases and J by 5 bases, with 8 bases between them. CDR3 nucleotides: TGTGCCAGCAGCTTGGAGGGGAGGACTGAAGCTTTCTTT. Its protein is CASSLEGRTEAFF.

The chain couples TRBV10-2 to TRBJ2-1, with 13 nucleotides matching TRBD2. Germline lookup yields CDR1 WSHSY and CDR2 SAAADI. The CDR3 loop spans 15 amino acids. Trimming cost V 7 bases and J 6 bases; bases outside gene matches: 6. The CDR3 nucleotides are TGCGCCAGCATCCAGGGACTAGCGGGAACCAATGAGCAGTTCTTC. Protein product: CASIQGLAGTNEQFF.

The CDR3 DNA is TGTGCCAGCAGCCCGGTTGAGTATGGCTACACCTTC. Residues: CASSPVEYGYTF. This chain joins TRBV7-9 and TRBJ1-2; D gene ambiguous. Per germline, CDR1 SEHNR and CDR2 FQNEAQ (reference sequence). The V end was cut by 5 bases, the J end by 5 bases, with 9 bases between. CDR3 length: 12 residues. Supplemented by reference TRBV7-9 and TRBJ1-2, the full variable domain reads DTGVSQNPRHKITKRGQNVTFRCDPISEHNRLYWYRQTLGQGPEFLTYFQNEAQLEKSRLLSDRFSAERPKGSFSTLEIQRTEQGDSAMYLCASSPVEYGYTFGSGTRLTVV.